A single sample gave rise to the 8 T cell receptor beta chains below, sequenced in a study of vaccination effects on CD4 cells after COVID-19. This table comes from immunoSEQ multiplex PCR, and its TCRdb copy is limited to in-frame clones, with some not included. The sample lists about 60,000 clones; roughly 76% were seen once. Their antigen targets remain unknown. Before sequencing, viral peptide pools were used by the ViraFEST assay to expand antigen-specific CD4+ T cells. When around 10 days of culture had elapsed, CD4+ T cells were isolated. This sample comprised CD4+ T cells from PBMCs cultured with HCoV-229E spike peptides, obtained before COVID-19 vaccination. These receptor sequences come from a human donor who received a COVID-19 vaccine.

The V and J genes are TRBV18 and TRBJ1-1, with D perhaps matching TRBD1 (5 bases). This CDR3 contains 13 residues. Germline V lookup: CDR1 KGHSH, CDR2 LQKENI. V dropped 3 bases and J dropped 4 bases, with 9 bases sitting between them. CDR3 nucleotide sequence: TGTGCCAGCTCACCCCAGGGTCTCACTGAAGCTTTCTTT. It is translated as CASSPQGLTEAFF.

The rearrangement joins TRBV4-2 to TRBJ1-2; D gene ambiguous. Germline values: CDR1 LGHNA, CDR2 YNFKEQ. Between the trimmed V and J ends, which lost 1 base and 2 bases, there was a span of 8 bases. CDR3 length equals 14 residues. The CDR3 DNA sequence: TGTGCCAGCAGCCAAGCACTGTTAAACTATGGCTACACCTTC. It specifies CASSQALLNYGYTF.

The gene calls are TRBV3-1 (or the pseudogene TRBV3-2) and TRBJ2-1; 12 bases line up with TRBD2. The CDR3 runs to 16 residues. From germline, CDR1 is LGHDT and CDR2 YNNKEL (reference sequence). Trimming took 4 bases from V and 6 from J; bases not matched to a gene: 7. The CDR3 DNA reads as TGTGCCAGCAGCCCCCGACTAGCGGGGGCGACCAATGAGCAGTTCTTC. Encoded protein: CASSPRLAGATNEQFF.

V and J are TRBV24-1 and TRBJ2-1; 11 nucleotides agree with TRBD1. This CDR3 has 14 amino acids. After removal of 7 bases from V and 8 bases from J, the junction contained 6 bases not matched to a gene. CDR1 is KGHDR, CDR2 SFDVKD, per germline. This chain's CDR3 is CATRGTGGSYEQFF. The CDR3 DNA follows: TGTGCCACCAGGGGGACAGGGGGTTCATATGAGCAGTTCTTC.

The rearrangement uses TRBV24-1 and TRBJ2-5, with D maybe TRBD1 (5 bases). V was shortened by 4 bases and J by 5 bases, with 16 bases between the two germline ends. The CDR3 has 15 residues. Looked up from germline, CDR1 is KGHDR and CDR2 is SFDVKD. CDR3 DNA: TGTGCCACCAGTGACCCGGAAGGGGCCGGGGAGACCCAGTACTTC. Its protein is CATSDPEGAGETQYF.

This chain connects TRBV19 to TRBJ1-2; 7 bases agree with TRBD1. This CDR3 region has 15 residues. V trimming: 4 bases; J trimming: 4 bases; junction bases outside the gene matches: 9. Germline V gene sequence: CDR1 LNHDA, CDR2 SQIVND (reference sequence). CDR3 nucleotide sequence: TGTGCCAGTAGTACCCCCTCGACAGGGACCTATGGCTACACCTTC. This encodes CASSTPSTGTYGYTF. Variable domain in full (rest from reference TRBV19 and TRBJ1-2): DGGITQSPKYLFRKEGQNVTLSCEQNLNHDAMYWYRQDPGQGLRLIYYSQIVNDFQKGDIAEGYSVSREKKESFPLTVTSAQKNPTAFYLCASSTPSTGTYGYTFGSGTRLTVV.

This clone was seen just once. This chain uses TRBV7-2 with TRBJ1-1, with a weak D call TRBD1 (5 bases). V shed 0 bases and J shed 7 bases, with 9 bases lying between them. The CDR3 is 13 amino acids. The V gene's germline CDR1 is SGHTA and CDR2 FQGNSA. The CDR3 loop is CASSLARDGEAFF. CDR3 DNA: TGTGCCAGCAGCTTAGCCCGGGACGGTGAAGCTTTCTTT.

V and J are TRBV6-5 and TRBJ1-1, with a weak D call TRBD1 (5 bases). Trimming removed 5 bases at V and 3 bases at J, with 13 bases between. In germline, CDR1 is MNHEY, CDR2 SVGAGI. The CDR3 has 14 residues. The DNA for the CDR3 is TGTGCCAGCAGTCTCGGGGGGGAGGACACTGAAGCTTTCTTT. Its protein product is CASSLGGEDTEAFF.